Below, 24 T cell receptor delta chains from the same sample are listed, as sequenced in a study of gamma-delta chains in newborns, infants, children. TCRdb redid clone calling on the reads using CATT. The profile covers thousands of delta-chain clones, with roughly 9.6% appearing a single time and roughly a sixth taken by the ten largest. Sequencing used blood. The receptors originated from a child who was a newborn, infant or young child, either healthy, febrile or measles-vaccinated (not recorded which).

This clone is categorized as medium-sized (0.01 to 0.1%). The same CDR3 can be traced to other DNA sequences in this sample. The J gene is TRDJ1, the V gene TRDV1; 8 nucleotides align to TRDD3. The junction had 15 bases not matched to a gene; V was cut back by 0 bases and J by 0 bases. CDR3 length: 20 amino acids. Germline-derived CDR1 and CDR2 are TSWWSYY and QGS. CDR3 amino acids: CALGELWSKYWGADTDKLIF. The CDR3 DNA reads as TGTGCTCTTGGGGAACTATGGTCGAAGTACTGGGGGGCGGACACCGATAAACTCATCTTT.

J is TRDJ1 and V is TRDV2; 13 nucleotides match TRDD3. Germline V gene sequence: CDR1 GEAIGNYY, CDR2 EKD. V gave up 9 bases and J gave up 3 bases; unmatched junction bases: 21. This CDR3 is built from 19 residues. In DNA, the CDR3 is TGTGCCACCGGTAATAACATCTACTGGGGGATACGCGGCGCCGATAAACTCATCTTT. Translation: CATGNNIYWGIRGADKLIF.

A word on this clone: A clone one base away is much larger, so this may be a read error. This same CDR3 is encoded by further DNA sequences in the sample. The rearrangement links TRDV2 to TRDJ1; TRDD3 aligns across 9 bases. The CDR3 runs 18 residues. Germline-derived CDR1 and CDR2 are GEAIGNYY and EKD. Trimming cost V 3 bases and J 1 base; bases outside gene matches: 14. The CDR3 bases are TGTGCCTGTGACCCCCTAGGACTGGGGGACACCATCACCGATAAACTCATCTTT. Encoded protein: CACDPLGLGDTITDKLIF.

This clone was detected only a few times. The chain recombines TRDV1 with TRDJ1; 13 positions match TRDD3. CDR1 is TSWWSYY and CDR2 is QGS in the germline V gene. The junction had 22 bases not matched to a gene; V was cut back by 2 bases and J by 4 bases. The CDR3 has 22 amino acids. The CDR3 region is CALGEKNFFRTGGYAAHDKLIF. In nucleotides, the CDR3 is TGTGCTCTTGGGGAAAAAAACTTCTTTCGTACTGGGGGATACGCCGCCCACGATAAACTCATCTTT.

The rearrangement links TRDV2 to TRDJ3; the match to TRDD3 covers 11 bases. Germline lookup yields CDR1 GEAIGNYY and CDR2 EKD. The CDR3 contains 18 residues. Written as DNA, the CDR3 is TGTGCTCGCCTCCCTGGGGGATACAGATCCTGGGACACCCGACAGATGTTTTTC. Protein sequence: CARLPGGYRSWDTRQMFF.

In its sample, this clone was seen a few times. The J gene is TRDJ1, the V gene TRDV1; the D is unclear. V dropped 2 bases and J dropped 0 bases, with 10 bases sitting between them. The V gene's germline CDR1 is TSWWSYY and CDR2 QGS. This CDR3 is 15 amino acids long. Here the CDR3 reads CALGEVVRNTDKLIF. CDR3 coding DNA: TGTGCTCTTGGGGAAGTAGTACGCAACACCGATAAACTCATCTTT.

The chain joins TRDV1 to TRDJ1; 13 bases align to TRDD3. Germline assignment: CDR1 TSWWSYY and CDR2 QGS. This CDR3 has 19 amino acids. V was pared by 3 bases and J by 1 base, with 11 bases of the junction left unmatched. In nucleotides, the CDR3 is TGTGCTCTTGGGGATTCTACGACTGGGGGATACGGAGGCACCGATAAACTCATCTTT. It codes for CALGDSTTGGYGGTDKLIF.

About this clone: The sample carries other DNA sequences with the same CDR3. The V gene is TRDV1, the J gene TRDJ1, with 9 bases identical to TRDD2. Germline V lookup: CDR1 TSWWSYY, CDR2 QGS. V lost 1 base to trimming and J lost 11 bases; unmatched junction nucleotides: 23. CDR3 length: 19 amino acids. The CDR3 is CALGEPRPSYRLGSPTLIF. The CDR3 DNA reads as TGTGCTCTTGGGGAACCCCGGCCTTCCTACCGACTGGGATCTCCTACGCTCATCTTT.

Remarks on this clone: The sample contains more than one DNA sequence encoding this CDR3. This chain links TRDV2 with TRDJ3; TRDD3 matches 10 bases. Germline trimming cut 9 bases from V and 2 bases from J; bases unmatched to any gene: 6. The CDR3 spans 16 residues. Germline V CDR1 and CDR2: GEAIGNYY, EKD. The CDR3 bases are TGTGCCACAGTCCTGGGGGATACCTGGGACACCCGACAGATGTTTTTC. Protein sequence: CATVLGDTWDTRQMFF.

This clone is large within its sample. The chain joins TRDV2 to TRDJ1, with 9 bases matching TRDD3. J gave up 0 bases and V 0 bases, and 10 bases lay outside the gene matches. This CDR3 comprises 18 residues. Germline V lookup: CDR1 GEAIGNYY, CDR2 EKD. Here the CDR3 DNA reads TGTGCCTGTGACACCGTCCGTACTGGGGGACGGTACACCGATAAACTCATCTTT. Its protein product is CACDTVRTGGRYTDKLIF.

By share, this clone counts as medium-sized. This sequence joins TRDV2 and TRDJ3; D gene ambiguous. The CDR3 spans 18 residues. Germline CDR1 is GEAIGNYY and CDR2 is EKD. V dropped 0 bases and J dropped 0 bases, with 11 bases sitting between them. CDR3 loop: CACDTVGVSSWDTRQMFF. CDR3 nucleotides: TGTGCCTGTGACACCGTAGGGGTCAGCTCCTGGGACACCCGACAGATGTTTTTC.

Sample share makes this clone medium-sized (0.01 to 0.1%). Other DNA sequences in this specimen translate into the identical CDR3. The chain employs TRDV1 and TRDJ2; no firm D call. The V end was cut by 9 bases, the J end by 6 bases, with 17 bases between. The CDR3 runs 14 residues. Germline-derived CDR1 and CDR2 are TSWWSYY and QGS. CDR3 coding DNA: TGTGCTCTCGGGAACGGTCCGCAGGCAGCACAACTCTTCTTT. Translating it yields CALGNGPQAAQLFF.

This clone was counted a few times. For this DNA, TCRdb reports the protein of a much larger clone, which diverges at residue 6, most likely from a read error; the protein presented here is translated directly from the DNA. The rearrangement uses TRDV2 and TRDJ1; 7 bases are a match to TRDD3. Germline CDR1 reads GEAIGNYY; CDR2 reads EKD. V gave up 2 bases and J gave up 1 base; unmatched junction bases: 15. The CDR3 is 18 amino acids. This chain's CDR3 is CACDSQTPMGDTTDKLIF. DNA for the CDR3: TGTGCCTGTGACAGTCAAACCCCTATGGGGGACACCACCGATAAACTCATCTTT.

This clone turned up a few times. The rearrangement links TRDV2 to TRDJ1, with 8 nucleotides matching TRDD3. The CDR3 covers 16 residues. The V gene end was trimmed by 8 bases and the J gene end by 0 bases; junction bases not matched to a gene: 13. Germline V gives CDR1 GEAIGNYY, CDR2 EKD. Here the CDR3 reads CASLLGAGAYTDKLIF. CDR3 nucleotide sequence: TGTGCCTCCCTACTGGGGGCCGGCGCCTACACCGATAAACTCATCTTT.

The chain uses TRDV1 and TRDJ1, with D perhaps TRDD3 (6 bases). Germline V CDR1 and CDR2: TSWWSYY, QGS. CDR3 size: 21 residues. Between the trimmed V and J ends, which lost 2 bases and 4 bases, there was a span of 32 bases. For the CDR3, the DNA is TGTGCTCTTGGGGAATTAAAGGTGTCTATTCCCTGGGGACGGGTCAGCGATAAACTCATCTTT. Protein product: CALGELKVSIPWGRVSDKLIF.

Worth noting for this clone: TCRdb records a much larger clone's protein for this DNA, with a difference at residue 9 that likely arises from a read error; the protein given is the translation of the DNA. CDR3 nucleotides: TGTGCCTGTGACACCGTTGGGGGACACTCCTGGGACACCCGACAGATGTTTTTC. It specifies CACDTVGGHSWDTRQMFF. The V and J genes are TRDV2 and TRDJ3; 7 positions agree with TRDD3. The CDR3 runs to 18 residues. Germline CDR1 and CDR2: GEAIGNYY and EKD. V gave up 0 bases and J gave up 0 bases; unmatched junction bases: 4.

By its share, this clone is medium-sized. This chain links TRDV1 with TRDJ1; 10 bases line up with TRDD3. The CDR3 has 25 residues. Germline lookup yields CDR1 TSWWSYY and CDR2 QGS. Trimming cost V 0 bases and J 0 bases; bases outside gene matches: 28. CDR3 DNA: TGTGCTCTTGGGGAACTCTTCACCACGTACTGGGGGATGACGGACCGGAGGGAGTACACCGATAAACTCATCTTT. The encoded protein is CALGELFTTYWGMTDRREYTDKLIF.

Within the sample, this clone is medium-sized. The V and J genes are TRDV2 and TRDJ3, with TRDD3 matching 9 bases. The V segment lost 1 base and the J segment 3 bases; nucleotides outside the gene matches: 0. Germline lookup yields CDR1 GEAIGNYY and CDR2 EKD. This CDR3 contains 16 residues. In nucleotides, the CDR3 is TGTGCCTGTGACACTGGGGGATACTGGGACACCCGACAGATGTTTTTC. Translation gives CACDTGGYWDTRQMFF.

On this clone itself: At residue 10, the translated DNA and the protein in TCRdb do not agree; the protein given here is derived from the DNA. The rearrangement links TRDV1 to TRDJ1; D is perhaps TRDD3 (6 bases). This CDR3 has 18 residues. The V and J ends lost 2 bases and 0 bases respectively, with 19 bases between them. Germline lookup yields CDR1 TSWWSYY and CDR2 QGS. In DNA form, the CDR3 reads TGTGCTCTTGGGGAAAACAGGGCAACGAGGGGATACACCGATAAACTCATCTTT. Translation gives CALGENRATRGYTDKLIF.

This clone was detected only a few times. A much more abundant neighbour one base away suggests this may be a read error. Other DNA sequences from this sample encode an identical CDR3 as well. The chain couples TRDV1 to TRDJ1; D remains unclear. V gave up 2 bases and J gave up 0 bases, with 7 bases separating them. The CDR3 is 14 residues long. Per the germline V gene, CDR1 is TSWWSYY and CDR2 is QGS. In DNA, the CDR3 is TGTGCTCTTGGGGAAGCGTCCAACACCGATAAACTCATCTTT. Translating it yields CALGEASNTDKLIF.

The rearrangement joins TRDV2 to TRDJ3, with D uncertain. The CDR3 length is 17 residues. Deletions cut 9 bases from V and 0 bases from J, with 17 bases between. Per germline, CDR1 GEAIGNYY and CDR2 EKD. This CDR3 is CATVCCGLSWDTRQMFF. CDR3 coding DNA: TGTGCCACAGTCTGCTGTGGGCTCTCCTGGGACACCCGACAGATGTTTTTC.

Judged by abundance, this clone is medium-sized. The chain employs TRDV2 and TRDJ2; the match to TRDD3 covers 13 bases. Germline assignment: CDR1 GEAIGNYY and CDR2 EKD. The CDR3 loop spans 19 amino acids. The junction had 11 bases not matched to a gene; V was cut back by 0 bases and J by 5 bases. The CDR3: CACDTLPLGDTQATAQLFF. As DNA, the CDR3 is TGTGCCTGTGACACCTTACCACTGGGGGATACGCAGGCTACAGCACAACTCTTCTTT.

For this clone: A far larger clone is one base from this, pointing to a likely read error. Other DNA sequences in the same sample also yield this CDR3. This rearrangement joins TRDV2 to TRDJ2, with 13 bases matching TRDD3. The CDR3 loop spans 16 amino acids. Germline V gives CDR1 GEAIGNYY, CDR2 EKD. The CDR3 sequence: CACDPTGGYATAQLFF. As DNA, the CDR3 is TGTGCCTGTGATCCGACTGGGGGATACGCGACAGCACAACTATTCTTT.

There are a few counts of this clone. TCRdb's protein, taken from a much larger clone, differs from this DNA's translation at residue 4, likely owing to a read error; the protein displayed comes from the DNA. The gene calls are TRDV2 and TRDJ3, with D possibly TRDD3 on 6 matching bases. Germline CDR1 and CDR2: GEAIGNYY and EKD. CDR3 length equals 18 residues. V lost 5 bases and J 0 bases, leaving 16 bases between the germline ends. This CDR3 reads CACAPLGGRSWDTRQMFF. CDR3 nucleotides: TGTGCCTGTGCCCCCTTGGGGGGCCGCTCCTGGGACACCCGACAGATGTTTTTC.